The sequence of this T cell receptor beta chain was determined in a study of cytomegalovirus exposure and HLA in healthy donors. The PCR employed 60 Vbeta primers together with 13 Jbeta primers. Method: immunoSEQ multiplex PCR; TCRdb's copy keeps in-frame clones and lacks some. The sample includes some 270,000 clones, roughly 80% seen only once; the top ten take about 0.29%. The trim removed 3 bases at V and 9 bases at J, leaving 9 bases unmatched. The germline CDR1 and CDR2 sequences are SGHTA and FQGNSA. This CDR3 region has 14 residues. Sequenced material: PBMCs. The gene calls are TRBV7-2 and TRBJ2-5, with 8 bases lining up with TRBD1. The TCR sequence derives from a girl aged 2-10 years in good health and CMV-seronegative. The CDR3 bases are TGTGCCAGCAGCTTCCGGACAGGGCCCGAGGCCCAGTACTTC. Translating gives CASSFRTGPEAQYF.